This section outlines one T cell receptor (beta chain) sequence together with its context. These data belong to a study of CD4 and CD8 cells across lung adenocarcinoma regions. Each CDR3 protein is one row after TCRdb ran MiXCR on the PCR reads. The sample lists fewer than 30,000 distinct CDR3 sequences, 50% to 55% occurring once. The CDR3 is 15 amino acids. CDR1 and CDR2 from the germline V gene are MNHNS and SASEGT. The receptor was isolated from a male donor with lung adenocarcinoma. The CD4 and CD8 labels of this study may be unreliable. The chain combines TRBV6-1 with TRBJ2-3, with D perhaps assigned TRBD1 or TRBD2 (5 bases each). The DNA end lines up better with TRBJ2-7; the J call may be wrong. Material for sequencing was CD8+ T cells from the center of a lung tumor. CDR3 amino acids: CASSPGQCGKNTQYF. The CDR3 DNA is TGTGCCAGCAGCCCGGGGCAGTGCGGCAAAAATACGCAGTACTTC.